A selection of T cell receptor beta chains follows, all from one sample in a study of shared clonotypes between healthy human individuals. Method: immunoSEQ multiplex PCR; TCRdb's copy keeps in-frame clones and lacks some. The sample yields about 2 million clones, approximately 94% seen once. Material for sequencing was naive CD8+ T cells sorted from blood. These receptors all come from a man between 18 and 29 years old in good health. Both conserved end residues are part of each CDR3. The D gene is left open where the match is weak. Size is omitted from some rows. Given values are once, few, many or a class for expanded clones.

size	D	V	J	CDR3	DNA
-	-	TRBV4-1	TRBJ2-1	CASSQVGRMNEQFF	TGCGCCAGCAGCCAAGTCGGAAGAATGAATGAGCAGTTCTTC
-	TRBD1	TRBV5-1	TRBJ1-1	CASSPGDRANTEAFF	TGCGCCAGCAGCCCGGGGGACAGGGCGAACACTGAAGCTTTCTTT
-	-	TRBV29-1	TRBJ1-2	CSVQGAYYGYTF	TGCAGCGTTCAGGGCGCATACTATGGCTACACCTTC
once	TRBD2	TRBV11-2	TRBJ2-7	CASKLRLAGYYEQYF	TGTGCCAGCAAATTACGGCTAGCGGGATACTACGAGCAGTACTTC
-	-	TRBV9	TRBJ2-7	CASSVGASSYEQYF	TGTGCCAGCAGCGTAGGAGCCAGTTCCTACGAGCAGTACTTC
-	-	TRBV6-5	TRBJ1-2	CASSYLAGQGYTF	TGTGCCAGCAGTTACTTGGCAGGGCAGGGCTACACCTTC
few	-	TRBV6-5	TRBJ1-2	CASRLGSGAYGYTF	TGTGCCAGCAGATTAGGATCAGGGGCCTATGGCTACACCTTC
once	-	TRBV4-1	TRBJ2-7	CASSLRDGSSYEQYF	TGCGCCAGCAGCCTTCGGGACGGAAGCTCCTACGAGCAGTACTTC
-	-	TRBV7-9	TRBJ1-5	CASSPDGMRQPQHF	TGTGCCAGCAGCCCGGACGGGATGAGGCAGCCCCAGCATTTT
-	TRBD1	TRBV7-9	TRBJ1-3	CASSLGWTGGSGNTIYF	TGTGCCAGCAGCTTAGGATGGACAGGGGGCTCTGGAAACACCATATATTTT
-	TRBD2	TRBV5-1	TRBJ2-7	CASSYLRDYAYEQYF	TGCGCCAGCAGCTACCTAAGGGACTATGCCTACGAGCAGTACTTC
-	TRBD2	TRBV7-9	TRBJ2-1	CASSLGGLASVEQFF	TGTGCCAGCAGCTTAGGTGGACTAGCTTCGGTTGAGCAGTTCTTC
-	TRBD2	TRBV27	TRBJ2-5	CASSLVVAGGLETQYF	TGTGCCAGCAGTTTAGTTGTAGCGGGGGGGCTTGAGACCCAGTACTTC
once	-	TRBV30	TRBJ2-2	CAWRGAGGELFF	TGTGCCTGGAGAGGGGCCGGCGGGGAGCTGTTTTTT
-	-	TRBV5-4	TRBJ2-7	CASSLRGEQYF	TGTGCCAGCAGCTTGAGGGGGGAGCAGTACTTC
once	TRBD2	TRBV28	TRBJ2-5	CASSYLGLAGLQETQYF	TGTGCCAGCAGTTACCTGGGACTAGCGGGACTCCAAGAGACCCAGTACTTC
-	TRBD1	TRBV5-6	TRBJ2-5	CASSWDRLETQYF	TGTGCCAGCAGCTGGGACAGGCTAGAGACCCAGTACTTC